The 13 T cell receptor beta chains reported below all come from one sample, sequenced in a study of shared clonotypes between healthy human individuals. The repertoire was sequenced with immunoSEQ multiplex PCR; TCRdb's copy has only in-frame clones and lacks some. In the table there are approximately 2,200,000 clones, 90% to 95% of which are singletons. CD45RO-negative CD8 cells positively selected for CCR7 made up the naive population, which excluded terminally differentiated effector memory CD45RA+ cells. Sequencing input: naive CD8+ T cells from PBMCs. The receptor set was obtained from a man aged 18 to 30 in good health. Some clones in this sample may be carry-over from other donors' samples.

The chain couples TRBV7-3 to TRBJ2-1, with 11 bases aligning to TRBD2. V lost 5 bases and J lost 7; bases outside the gene matches: 10. CDR1 is SGHTA and CDR2 is FQGTGA in the germline V gene. This CDR3 is built from 16 residues. CDR3 sequence reads: CASSLIAGGRENEQFF. In nucleotides, the CDR3 is TGTGCCAGCAGCCTAATAGCGGGAGGGCGAGAGAATGAGCAGTTCTTC.

The chain links TRBV30 to TRBJ2-6; D gene uncertain. This CDR3 is 14 amino acids long. The V and J ends lost 5 bases and 3 bases respectively, with 11 bases between them. Germline values: CDR1 GTSNPN, CDR2 SVGIG (reference sequence). CDR3 protein: CAWGSRYGANVLTF. CDR3 DNA sequence: TGTGCCTGGGGAAGTCGATATGGGGCCAACGTCCTGACTTTC. Combining the CDR3 with reference TRBV30 and TRBJ2-6 gives the whole variable domain SQTIHQWPATLVQPVGSPLSLECTVEGTSNPNLYWYRQAAGRGLQLLFYSVGIGQISSEVPQNLSASRPQDRQFILSSKKLLLSDSGFYLCAWGSRYGANVLTFGAGSRLTVL.

The V gene is TRBV27, the J gene TRBJ1-5, with 9 positions matching TRBD1. Germline V gives CDR1 MNHEY, CDR2 SMNVEV (reference sequence). V shed 5 bases and J 6 bases; nucleotides not matched to a gene: 5. This CDR3 has 14 residues. CDR3 protein: CASSLRTGVQPQHF. The CDR3 DNA is TGTGCCAGCAGTCTCCGGACAGGGGTTCAGCCCCAGCATTTT.

The rearrangement uses TRBV29-1 and TRBJ2-7; the match to TRBD2 covers 7 bases. The germline CDR1 and CDR2 sequences are SQVTM and ANQGSEA. The CDR3 contains 15 residues. V dropped 1 base and J dropped 2; count of bases not matched to a gene: 8. This chain's CDR3 is CSVEGWSGNTYEQYF. The CDR3 DNA reads TGCAGCGTTGAAGGGTGGAGCGGGAACACCTACGAGCAGTACTTC.

This rearrangement joins TRBV4-2 to TRBJ2-3; D is unresolved. Germline assignment: CDR1 LGHNA and CDR2 YNFKEQ. Trimming cost V 4 bases and J 2 bases, with 19 bases left between them. The CDR3 loop spans 17 amino acids. Written as DNA, the CDR3 is TGTGCCAGCAGCCCAGTTGATCTAGGCGGTTTCACAGATACGCAGTATTTT. It translates to CASSPVDLGGFTDTQYF.

The genes are TRBV7-8 and TRBJ1-5; D uncertain. Per germline, CDR1 SGHVS and CDR2 FQNEAQ. This CDR3 spans 14 amino acids. The germline V and J ends were trimmed by 2 bases and 0 bases, with 5 bases remaining between them. The CDR3 spells CASSLYLSNQPQHF. The DNA of the CDR3 is TGTGCCAGCAGCTTATACCTTAGCAATCAGCCCCAGCATTTT.

This chain links TRBV27 with TRBJ1-1; TRBD1 agrees at 10 bases. The CDR3 loop spans 16 amino acids. From germline, CDR1 is MNHEY and CDR2 SMNVEV (reference sequence). The junction had 8 bases not matched to a gene; V was cut back by 6 bases and J by 1 base. CDR3 amino acids: CASRLTGGSWNTEAFF. In nucleotides, the CDR3 is TGTGCCAGCAGGTTGACAGGGGGCTCTTGGAACACTGAAGCTTTCTTT.

The chain has TRBV27 and TRBJ1-2; D gene uncertain. Germline V CDR1 and CDR2: MNHEY, SMNVEV (reference sequence). V was trimmed by 8 bases and J by 7 bases, leaving 20 bases between them. The CDR3 runs 14 residues. The CDR3 loop reads CASGGRGPLSGYTF. The CDR3 nucleotides are TGTGCCAGCGGCGGCCGTGGGCCCTTGAGTGGCTACACCTTC.

The rearrangement links TRBV28 to TRBJ2-1; 9 bases match TRBD2. CDR3 length: 17 residues. Germline V gives CDR1 MDHEN, CDR2 SYDVKM. J lost 6 bases, V lost 4 bases, and 13 bases had no gene match. The CDR3 loop reads CASSSGTSIPPSNEQFF. DNA of the CDR3: TGTGCCAGCAGTTCCGGGACTAGCATACCCCCGAGCAATGAGCAGTTCTTC.

This clone appeared once. This chain joins TRBV27 and TRBJ1-1; unclear D gene. CDR1 is MNHEY and CDR2 is SMNVEV in the germline V gene (reference sequence). CDR3 length: 15 residues. V lost 2 bases and J lost 4, with 14 bases in between. The CDR3, as DNA: TGTGCCAGCAGTTTAGTTCCGGAGGCTGCCACTGAAGCTTTCTTT. It specifies CASSLVPEAATEAFF.

The rearrangement uses TRBV19 and TRBJ2-7, with 10 bases that match TRBD1. CDR3 length equals 13 residues. V lost 6 bases, J lost 6 bases, and 5 bases stayed unmatched. Germline CDR1 is LNHDA and CDR2 is SQIVND (reference sequence). CDR3 DNA sequence: TGTGCCAGTAGCTGGACAGGGGGGATCGAGCAGTACTTC. It yields the protein CASSWTGGIEQYF.

V usage is TRBV10-2 and J usage is TRBJ1-1; D unclear. CDR1 is WSHSY and CDR2 is SAAADI in the germline V gene. Trimming removed 5 bases at V and 0 bases at J, with 7 bases between. CDR3 length: 13 amino acids. CDR3 DNA: TGCGCCAGCAGTCACGTACTGAACACTGAAGCTTTCTTT. It encodes CASSHVLNTEAFF.

The CDR3 is CASSQDLAGRAPEQFF. Written as DNA, the CDR3 is TGTGCCAGCAGCCAAGATCTTGCCGGGAGGGCCCCTGAGCAGTTCTTC. The chain links TRBV4-2 to TRBJ2-1; 8 bases map to TRBD2. Trimming took 0 bases from V and 9 from J; bases not matched to a gene: 10. CDR1 is LGHNA and CDR2 is YNFKEQ in the germline V gene. This CDR3 is 16 amino acids long.